This T cell receptor beta chain was captured by sequencing in a study of cytomegalovirus exposure and HLA in healthy donors. Study findings and constraints: In vitro data verified a few CMV-associated chains as specific for CMV antigens. The authors later linked a missense DCLRE1C variant to TCR beta V- and J-gene trimming. Rare TCR sequences dominated, though some public TCRs recurred in many donors.

The length of the CDR3 is 15 residues. Germline lookup yields CDR1 MNHEY and CDR2 SMNVEV (reference sequence). V shed 2 bases and J shed 4 bases, with 11 bases lying between them. A multiplex PCR was run with 60 Vbeta primers and 13 Jbeta primers. Measured with immunoSEQ multiplex PCR; TCRdb has only the in-frame clones, and not every one. The table includes about 160,000 clones, nearly 80% detected once. On this clone: Its target is not known.

Sequenced input: PBMCs. This TCR came from a woman aged 45-60 years in good health and CMV-seropositive. The chain employs TRBV27 and TRBJ1-4; D not resolved. The CDR3 nucleotides are TGTGCCAGCAGTTTAAGCAGGTCGGTTAATGAAAAACTGTTTTTT. It translates to CASSLSRSVNEKLFF.